A single sample is the source of the 25 T cell receptor beta chains below, sequenced in a study of blood T cells in healthy people across ages. Next came a second PCR, run for about 6 to 12 cycles, which used a sample-barcoded 5' primer along with a J-beta primer mix. Each CDR3 protein gets one entry after TCRdb re-called the 5' RACE reads with MiXCR. Of some 900,000 distinct CDR3 sequences in the sample, about 44% were seen once. Sequencing input: blood. These receptor sequences come from a man under 40 in good health.

The genes are TRBV28 and TRBJ1-1; maybe TRBD1 (6 bases). This CDR3 has 15 amino acids. Trimming left V 8 bases short and J 2 bases short, with 18 bases between. Germline V CDR1 and CDR2: MDHEN, SYDVKM. The DNA for the CDR3 is TGTGCCAGCCGTTACAGCGGGACATATAACACTGAAGCTTTCTTT. It translates to CASRYSGTYNTEAFF.

Concerning this clonotype: This sequence may be a read error, since a much larger clone differs from it by one base. V and J are TRBV12-3 or TRBV12-4 and TRBJ2-7, with 7 bases that match TRBD1. The assigned J gene may be wrong: the sequence end matches TRBJ2-5 better. This CDR3 is built from 14 residues. The CDR3 sequence is CASSPRTGGRTQYF. The CDR3, as DNA: TGTGCCAGCAGTCCTCGGACAGGAGGAAGGACCCAGTACTTC.

In this sample, this clonotype turned up many times. The chain employs TRBV28 and TRBJ2-7; D is tentatively TRBD1 or TRBD2 (5 bases each). CDR3 length equals 13 residues. Germline V gives CDR1 MDHEN, CDR2 SYDVKM. The CDR3 reads CLTSGRGTREQYF. For the CDR3, the DNA is TGTCTGACGTCAGGCCGAGGGACGAGAGAGCAGTACTTC.

This sequence joins TRBV4-2 and TRBJ2-3, with TRBD2 matching over 8 bases. The CDR3 has 17 amino acids. V lost 0 bases, J lost 2 bases, and 7 bases stayed unmatched. Germline lookup yields CDR1 LGHNA and CDR2 YNFKEQ. The CDR3 sequence: CASSQDNRAGVTDTQYF. The CDR3 DNA reads as TGTGCCAGCAGCCAAGATAATAGAGCGGGAGTCACAGATACGCAGTATTTT.

This clonotype occurred a few times. This chain connects TRBV20-1 to TRBJ2-7; 9 positions agree with TRBD1. CDR3 length equals 17 residues. The germline V gene has CDR1 DFQATT and CDR2 SNEGSKA (reference sequence). With 3 bases clipped from V and 3 bases from J, the junction kept 15 bases outside the gene matches. This CDR3 is CSASNIGGTGRVYEQYF. In DNA form, the CDR3 reads TGCAGTGCTAGTAACATCGGAGGGACAGGGCGTGTCTACGAGCAGTACTTC.

This clonotype was seen a single time. CDR3 DNA sequence: TGTGCCAGCACCCGGACAGGCGCCAATCAGCCCCAGCATTTT. It translates to CASTRTGANQPQHF. The gene calls are TRBV21-1 and TRBJ1-5; the D segment call TRBD1 is taken from the table without a DNA check. TRBV21-1 is classified as a pseudogene. CDR3 length: 14 residues.

The chain recombines TRBV3-1 with TRBJ2-6; D uncertain. This CDR3 spans 17 amino acids. Germline lookup yields CDR1 LGHDT and CDR2 YNNKEL (reference sequence). Trimming removed 2 bases at V and 0 bases at J, with 11 bases between. CDR3: CASSQTRLSSGANVLTF. CDR3 in DNA: TGTGCCAGCAGCCAAACAAGGTTAAGCTCTGGGGCCAACGTCCTGACTTTC.

This clonotype was observed many times. The rearrangement joins TRBV6-1 to TRBJ2-2; TRBD1 agrees at 9 bases. V lost 8 bases, J lost 6 bases, and 7 bases stayed unmatched. The germline gives CDR1 MNHNS, CDR2 SASEGT. The CDR3 has 14 amino acids. CDR3 sequence reads: CASFEQGASGELFF. DNA for the CDR3: TGTGCCAGCTTCGAACAGGGGGCCTCCGGGGAGCTGTTTTTT.

This chain connects TRBV28 to TRBJ1-2; 10 positions agree with TRBD1. V lost 3 bases and J lost 6; bases outside the gene matches: 7. Germline-derived CDR1 and CDR2 are MDHEN and SYDVKM. The CDR3 is made up of 15 amino acids. The CDR3 sequence is CASSFPTGGRDGYTF. DNA for the CDR3: TGTGCCAGCAGTTTCCCGACAGGGGGCAGGGATGGCTACACCTTC.

The rearrangement links TRBV3-1 to TRBJ1-2; D ambiguous. Germline V gene lookup returns CDR1 LGHDT and CDR2 YNNKEL (reference sequence). The CDR3 has 16 amino acids. Trimming cost V 0 bases and J 1 base, with 12 bases left between them. As DNA, the CDR3 is TGTGCCAGCAGCCAAGATCTTGACCGATTTAACTATGGCTACACCTTC. Translating gives CASSQDLDRFNYGYTF. The full variable domain, rest sourced from reference TRBV3-1 and TRBJ1-2, is DTAVSQTPKYLVTQMGNDKSIKCEQNLGHDTMYWYKQDSKKFLKIMFSYNNKELIINETVPNRFSPKSPDKAHLNLHINSLELGDSAVYFCASSQDLDRFNYGYTFGSGTRLTVV.

Regarding this clonotype: The junction differs from germline at one of its ends, possibly a read error. This chain connects TRBV6-2 or TRBV6-3 to TRBJ1-6; D not certain. In germline, CDR1 is MNHEY, CDR2 SVGEGT. CDR3 size: 12 residues. CDR3 in amino acids: CPSSYRAGALHF. Written as DNA, the CDR3 is TGTCCCAGCAGTTACCGGGCTGGAGCCCTCCACTTT.

The V call is TRBV5-6, the J call TRBJ1-2; 8 bases match TRBD1. This CDR3 is 14 amino acids long. The V gene end was trimmed by 4 bases and the J gene end by 1 base; junction bases not matched to a gene: 3. Germline CDR1 is SGHDT and CDR2 is YYEEEE. The CDR3 is CASSPTGDNYGYTF. The CDR3 bases are TGTGCCAGCAGCCCGACAGGGGATAACTATGGCTACACCTTC.

The J gene is TRBJ2-5, the V gene TRBV9; 7 nucleotides align to TRBD2. The V segment lost 1 base and the J segment 4 bases; nucleotides outside the gene matches: 7. Per the germline V gene, CDR1 is SGDLS and CDR2 is YYNGEE. This CDR3 is built from 15 residues. Written as DNA, the CDR3 is TGTGCCAGCAGCGTAACGGGCAGCGGGGTAGAGACCCAGTACTTC. This sequence encodes CASSVTGSGVETQYF.

The CDR3 sequence: CASSQDHPLSYEQYF. For the CDR3, the DNA is TGCGCCAGCAGCCAAGATCACCCCCTCTCCTACGAGCAGTACTTC. V usage is TRBV4-3 and J usage is TRBJ2-7; no reliable D call. CDR3 length equals 15 residues. CDR1 and CDR2 (germline): LGHNA, YSLEER. Trimming stripped 0 bases from V and 0 bases from J, with 9 bases between.

The chain couples TRBV5-1 to TRBJ2-5; 7 bases match TRBD1. In germline, CDR1 is SGHRS, CDR2 YFSETQ. There are 15 residues in the CDR3. J gave up 2 bases and V 4 bases, and 8 bases lay outside the gene matches. The CDR3 spells CASSTWTGQQETQYF. The CDR3, as DNA: TGCGCCAGCAGCACCTGGACAGGACAACAAGAGACCCAGTACTTC.

This clonotype was counted a few times. A much larger clone differs from this one at a single base, so this may be a read error. The chain has TRBV6-5 and TRBJ2-1, with 10 bases fitting TRBD2. Gene TRBJ2-7 matches the end of the DNA better, so the J call may be wrong. This CDR3 region has 15 residues. From germline, CDR1 is MNHEY and CDR2 SVGAGI. CDR3 loop: CASSPSGGPYNEQYF. The CDR3 DNA sequence: TGTGCCAGCAGTCCTAGCGGGGGACCCTACAATGAGCAGTACTTC.

This chain links TRBV3-1 with TRBJ2-4; 10 positions agree with TRBD1. V lost 3 bases and J lost 6; bases outside the gene matches: 8. This CDR3 region has 16 residues. Germline assignment: CDR1 LGHDT and CDR2 YNNKEL (reference sequence). This CDR3 reads CASSHLTGGAGNIQYF. In DNA form, the CDR3 reads TGTGCCAGCAGCCACCTGACAGGGGGCGCTGGAAACATTCAGTACTTC.

The chain carries TRBV2 and TRBJ2-3; 10 positions agree with TRBD2. The CDR3 is made up of 13 amino acids. Germline V gene data show CDR1 as SNHLY and CDR2 as FYNNEI. J lost 4 bases, V lost 10 bases, and 5 bases had no gene match. The CDR3 region has the DNA TGTGCCAACAAGCGGGGGGGCGCAGATACGCAGTATTTT. The encoded protein is CANKRGGADTQYF.

Only a few counts were recorded for this clonotype. A much larger clone differs by one base, so this may be a read error. The chain couples TRBV3-1 to TRBJ2-5; the D is unclear. The J call is doubtful: the DNA matches TRBJ2-7 better. The germline V gene has CDR1 LGHDT and CDR2 YNNKEL (reference sequence). This CDR3 contains 13 residues. The CDR3 sequence: CASGPNVGYEQYF. The CDR3, as DNA: TGTGCCAGCGGCCCTAATGTGGGATACGAGCAGTACTTC.

In its sample, this clonotype was seen a few times. This rearrangement joins TRBV20-1 to TRBJ2-3; TRBD2 agrees at 11 bases. The J segment lost 1 base and the V segment lost 1 base, leaving 4 bases of the junction unmatched. This CDR3 contains 16 residues. Germline V gives CDR1 DFQATT, CDR2 SNEGSKA (reference sequence). The CDR3 spells CSARAASGGRTDTQYF. The CDR3 coding sequence is TGCAGTGCTAGAGCAGCTAGCGGGGGGCGCACAGATACGCAGTATTTT.

The V gene is TRBV6-2 or TRBV6-3, the J gene TRBJ2-1; 11 positions match TRBD2. Per germline, CDR1 MNHEY and CDR2 SVGEGT. This CDR3 comprises 15 residues. The V gene end was trimmed by 6 bases and the J gene end by 4 bases; junction bases not matched to a gene: 5. The CDR3 DNA reads as TGTGCCAGCAGAGTAGCGGGGGGGTTATACAATGAGCAGTTCTTC. Its protein product is CASRVAGGLYNEQFF.

This clonotype showed up many times. The chain has TRBV7-3 and TRBJ2-5, with 9 bases matching TRBD2. V shed 4 bases and J 1 base; nucleotides not matched to a gene: 4. Germline-derived CDR1 and CDR2 are SGHTA and FQGTGA. This CDR3 region has 15 residues. The CDR3: CASSSSGVPQETQYF. In DNA, the CDR3 is TGTGCCAGCAGCTCTAGCGGGGTCCCCCAAGAGACCCAGTACTTC.

The V call is TRBV10-3, the J call TRBJ1-2; 8 bases agree with TRBD1. J was trimmed by 3 bases and V by 0 bases; bases with no gene match: 6. Germline CDR1 and CDR2: ENHRY and SYGVKD. The CDR3 loop spans 16 amino acids. The CDR3 nucleotides are TGTGCCATCAGTGAGTCTCTGCCGGGACAGGACTATGGCTACACCTTC. It yields the protein CAISESLPGQDYGYTF.

The chain recombines TRBV5-1 with TRBJ1-2; 9 nucleotides agree with TRBD1. This CDR3 spans 14 amino acids. Trimming at V came to 4 bases and at J to 7 bases, leaving 8 bases not matched to a gene. Germline lookup yields CDR1 SGHRS and CDR2 YFSETQ. CDR3 DNA sequence: TGCGCCAGCAGCGCCAGGACAGGGGACACTGGCTACACCTTC. It is translated as CASSARTGDTGYTF. The whole variable domain, remainder taken from reference TRBV5-1 and TRBJ1-2, is KAGVTQTPRYLIKTRGQQVTLSCSPISGHRSVSWYQQTPGQGLQFLFEYFSETQRNKGNFPGRFSGRQFSNSRSEMNVSTLELGDSALYLCASSARTGDTGYTFGSGTRLTVV.

V gene TRBV20-1 combines with J gene TRBJ2-1; 11 bases agree with TRBD1. CDR1 is DFQATT and CDR2 is SNEGSKA in the germline V gene (reference sequence). The J segment lost 3 bases and the V segment lost 6 bases, leaving 4 bases of the junction unmatched. The CDR3 covers 14 residues. The CDR3 is CSARGQGDYNEQFF. The CDR3 nucleotides read TGCAGTGCCAGGGGACAGGGGGACTACAATGAGCAGTTCTTC.